These 25 T cell receptor beta chains were all obtained from the same sample, sequenced in a study of T cell clonality in common variable immunodeficiency. General observations from the study: Common variable immunodeficiency TCR beta sequences reportedly had fewer deletions and N-nucleotide insertions.

The assay was immunoSEQ multiplex PCR, and TCRdb's table has in-frame clones only and misses some. The sample is made up of about 28,000 clones, none counted only once. The antigens of these receptors remain unknown. Sequencing was carried out using peripheral blood mononuclear cells. The receptors here all came from a human donor with common variable immunodeficiency.

To note about this clone: The read ends 3 residues before the CDR3 terminus; that terminus is restored from the germline J gene. The genes are TRBV19 and TRBJ1-5, with a tentative D call TRBD1 (6 bases). Germline-derived CDR1 and CDR2 are LNHDA and SQIVND (reference sequence). CDR3 length: 17 residues. Between the trimmed V and J ends, which lost 1 base and 6 bases, there was a span of 19 bases. The CDR3 bases that were read are TGTGCCAGTAGTATAGGGGGGGGCTACAGTTTAAGTCAGCCC. It encodes CASSIGGGYSLSQP. In full, the CDR3 reads CASSIGGGYSLSQPQHF.

This clone has at least ten counts. The read ends 3 residues early relative to the CDR3; the germline J gene fills the gap. The chain recombines TRBV5-1 with TRBJ2-4, with TRBD1 matching over 8 bases. After removal of 1 base from V and 1 base from J, the junction contained 10 bases not matched to a gene. Germline-derived CDR1 and CDR2 are SGHRS and YFSETQ. This CDR3 has 18 residues. CDR3: CASSLTYRGNGAKNIQYF. The sequenced CDR3 bases are TGCGCCAGCAGCTTGACATACAGGGGGAACGGGGCCAAAAACATT.

Note on this clone: The CDR3 end lies 3 residues beyond the end of the read and is filled in from the germline J gene. This chain uses TRBV7-9 with TRBJ1-2; D remains unclear. The CDR3 runs to 14 residues. The V end lost 9 bases, the J end lost 0 bases, and 14 bases lay between the germline ends. Germline V gene lookup returns CDR1 SEHNR and CDR2 FQNEAQ (reference sequence). The covered CDR3 bases are TGTGCCAGTCAGCAGGCAAAAGCTAACTATGGC. Residues: CASQQAKANYG. The complete CDR3 reads CASQQAKANYGYTF.

This clone was observed a handful of times. Coverage ceases 3 residues before the CDR3 finishes, and the germline J gene fills in the end. The chain couples TRBV20-1 to TRBJ2-5; 13 bases fit TRBD2. Germline V gene lookup returns CDR1 DFQATT and CDR2 SNEGSKA (reference sequence). The CDR3 has 14 amino acids. V lost 7 bases and J lost 4; bases outside the gene matches: 6. CDR3 DNA, as far as it was read: TGCAGTGTTTGGACTAGCGGGAGAGGAGAGACC. Amino acid sequence: CSVWTSGRGET. The full CDR3 sequence reads CSVWTSGRGETQYF.

At least ten counts were recorded for this clone. Read data end 3 residues before the CDR3 end; the end is taken from the germline J gene. The V gene is TRBV5-5, the J gene TRBJ1-4; TRBD1 might be the D (6 bases). The CDR3 is made up of 14 amino acids. Germline V gene lookup returns CDR1 SGHKS and CDR2 YYEKEE (reference sequence). Partial CDR3 DNA: TGTGCCAGCAGCTCGGACAGAATGAACGGGAAA. Protein product: CASSSDRMNGK. The full CDR3 is CASSSDRMNGKLFF.

This clone has ten or more counts. The CDR3 end lies 3 residues beyond the end of the read and is filled in from the germline J gene. The chain employs TRBV6-2 or TRBV6-3 and TRBJ2-7, with 7 bases fitting TRBD1. The CDR3 runs to 15 residues. The V segment lost 6 bases and the J segment 1 base; nucleotides outside the gene matches: 9. Germline CDR1 is MNHEY and CDR2 is SVGEGT. The CDR3 region is CASRPPTGKSYEQYF. CDR3 DNA, as far as it was read: TGTGCCAGCAGACCTCCGACAGGGAAGTCCTACGAG.

There are a few counts of this clone. The read ends 3 residues shy of where the CDR3 ends; the end is completed using the germline J gene. Other DNA sequences in this specimen translate into the identical CDR3. The chain joins TRBV19 to TRBJ2-7; TRBD2 matches 11 bases. Looked up from germline, CDR1 is LNHDA and CDR2 is SQIVND (reference sequence). This CDR3 is built from 14 residues. V lost 6 bases and J lost 6; bases outside the gene matches: 7. Partial CDR3 DNA: TGTGCCAGTAGGCCACCGGGACTAGCGGTCGAG. Encoded protein: CASRPPGLAVE. The CDR3, in full, reads CASRPPGLAVEQYF.

In its sample, this clone was seen many times. The read ends 3 residues before the CDR3 terminus; that terminus is restored from the germline J gene. The same CDR3 arises from other DNA sequences in this sample as well. V gene TRBV14 combines with J gene TRBJ2-7; 9 bases fit TRBD1. Trimming took 4 bases from V and 3 from J; bases not matched to a gene: 10. The CDR3 sequence is 16 residues long. Germline CDR1 SGHDN, CDR2 FVKESK. The CDR3 loop is CASSRIPGQGGYEQYF. The covered CDR3 bases are TGTGCCAGCAGCCGAATCCCGGGACAGGGTGGCTACGAG.

This clone was seen at least ten times. The read gets to within 3 residues of the CDR3 end, and the germline J gene fills in the rest. This sequence joins TRBV2 and TRBJ2-3, with a tentative D call TRBD1 (5 bases). Germline V gives CDR1 SNHLY, CDR2 FYNNEI. CDR3 length equals 15 residues. V lost 6 bases and J lost 1, with 14 bases in between. CDR3 bases read: TGTGCCAGCAGAGACTGGGGCGGCCGCACAGATACG. Translated: CASRDWGGRTDT. The whole CDR3 sequence is CASRDWGGRTDTQYF.

This clone has only a few counts. The sequenced part of the CDR3 DNA is TGTGCCAGCAGTGAACTCGGTAACACC. The encoded protein is CASSELGNT. The CDR3 in its entirety is CASSELGNTIYF. J is TRBJ1-3 and V is TRBV2, with D hard to call. The sequenced fragment ends 3 residues before the CDR3 boundary, so the rest is inferred from the germline J gene. The CDR3 consists of 12 residues. The germline gives CDR1 SNHLY, CDR2 FYNNEI. Trimming took 2 bases from V and 7 from J, leaving 6 bases between them.

This clone was picked up many times. The read terminates 3 residues before the CDR3 end, so the remaining end is supplied by the germline J gene. The chain has TRBV19 and TRBJ1-5; D uncertain. The CDR3 is 13 amino acids. Germline V lookup: CDR1 LNHDA, CDR2 SQIVND (reference sequence). Trimming removed 4 bases from V and 7 bases from J, with 11 bases in between. Partial CDR3 DNA: TGTGCCAGTAGTAGGACTGACGACCAGCCC. This codes for CASSRTDDQP. The whole CDR3 region reads CASSRTDDQPQHF.

In its sample, this clone was seen many times. The read gets to within 3 residues of the CDR3 end, and the germline J gene fills in the rest. The chain joins TRBV7-3 to TRBJ2-1; unclear D gene. Germline V CDR1 and CDR2: SGHTA, FQGTGA. With 2 bases removed from V and 8 bases from J, the gap between germline ends came to 10 bases. The CDR3 has 13 residues. CDR3 DNA, as far as it was read: TGTGCCAGCAGCTTACTCCACCTAGATGAG. As protein: CASSLLHLDE. In full, the CDR3 reads CASSLLHLDEQFF.

In its sample, this clone was seen a few times. The read halts 3 residues ahead of the CDR3 end, with the missing end drawn from the germline J gene. The sample contains more than one DNA sequence encoding this CDR3. The chain links TRBV19 to TRBJ2-1; 9 bases are shared with TRBD2. The CDR3 is 17 amino acids. The V segment lost 5 bases and the J segment 4 bases; nucleotides outside the gene matches: 12. CDR1 is LNHDA and CDR2 is SQIVND in the germline V gene (reference sequence). Incomplete CDR3 DNA: TGTGCCAGTAGTGGATTGCCCGGGACTAGCACGTACAATGAG. This encodes CASSGLPGTSTYNE. Given in full, the CDR3 is CASSGLPGTSTYNEQFF. Full variable domain (rest looked up from reference TRBV19 and TRBJ2-1): DGGITQSPKYLFRKEGQNVTLSCEQNLNHDAMYWYRQDPGQGLRLIYYSQIVNDFQKGDIAEGYSVSREKKESFPLTVTSAQKNPTAFYLCASSGLPGTSTYNEQFFGPGTRLTVL.

This clone is classed as medium-sized. The CDR3 is cut off 3 residues early in the read; its end comes from the germline J gene. This chain uses TRBV6-1 with TRBJ2-5; 7 bases agree with TRBD2. With 3 bases clipped from V and 2 bases from J, the junction kept 3 bases outside the gene matches. The CDR3 consists of 14 residues. Germline V gene sequence: CDR1 MNHNS, CDR2 SASEGT. The chain's CDR3 is CASSDWGGQETQYF. CDR3 DNA, as far as it was read: TGTGCCAGCAGTGACTGGGGGGGGCAAGAGACC.

This clone appeared many times. From the germline J gene comes the end of the CDR3, since the read stops 3 residues before it. The chain uses TRBV30 and TRBJ1-2; TRBD1 aligns across 8 bases. The V segment lost 4 bases and the J segment 6 bases; nucleotides outside the gene matches: 7. Germline V gene sequence: CDR1 GTSNPN, CDR2 SVGIG (reference sequence). This CDR3 comprises 13 residues. The CDR3 spells CAWNAQGVDGYTF. Incomplete CDR3 DNA: TGTGCCTGGAACGCACAGGGGGTCGATGGC.

There are many counts of this clone. With the read ending 3 residues before the CDR3 end, the germline J gene is used to fill in that end. The chain recombines TRBV18 with TRBJ1-1; 7 positions agree with TRBD1. J was trimmed by 0 bases and V by 4 bases; bases with no gene match: 2. The germline gives CDR1 KGHSH, CDR2 LQKENI. The CDR3 length is 14 residues. This CDR3 reads CASSLGQVNTEAFF. The part of the CDR3 DNA that was read is TGTGCCAGCTCACTCGGACAGGTGAACACTGAA.

Notes on this clone: The read terminates 3 residues ahead of where the CDR3 ends, so the germline J gene completes it. The chain links TRBV7-9 to TRBJ2-1; maybe TRBD2 (5 bases). Trimming cost V 8 bases and J 6 bases, with 11 bases left between them. CDR3 size: 12 residues. CDR1 and CDR2 (germline): SEHNR, FQNEAQ (reference sequence). Incomplete CDR3 DNA: TGTGCCAGCGGCGGCCGGGGCAATGAG. It is translated as CASGGRGNE. The whole CDR3 reads CASGGRGNEQFF.

Note on this clone: The sequence runs out 3 residues before the end of the CDR3; the remainder is reconstructed from the germline J gene. Other DNA sequences in this specimen translate into the identical CDR3. This chain joins TRBV6-1 and TRBJ2-1, with D possibly being TRBD2 (6 bases). Trimming removed 2 bases at V and 5 bases at J, with 13 bases between. This CDR3 contains 15 residues. Germline values: CDR1 MNHNS, CDR2 SASEGT. The CDR3 is CASSEQGGRDNEQFF. The sequenced part of the CDR3 DNA is TGTGCCAGCAGTGAACAGGGAGGTCGAGACAATGAG.

This clone was detected ten times or more. Sequencing ends 3 residues short of the CDR3 end; the germline J gene provides the rest. The rearrangement uses TRBV4-1 and TRBJ1-4, with D possibly TRBD1 on 6 matching bases. This CDR3 has 16 amino acids. With 1 base removed from V and 8 bases from J, the gap between germline ends came to 17 bases. Germline loops: CDR1 MGHRA, CDR2 YSYEKL. CDR3 sequence: CASSQVGRGAREKLFF. CDR3 bases read: TGCGCCAGCAGCCAAGTGGGGCGGGGGGCGCGAGAAAAA.

This clone was counted ten times or more. CDR3 DNA, as far as it was read: TGTGCCAGCTCACCAACTGGACAGGGGATCGGAGATGGC. This translates into CASSPTGQGIGDG. The whole CDR3 region reads CASSPTGQGIGDGYTF. V usage is TRBV18 and J usage is TRBJ1-2; 9 bases are shared with TRBD1. Coverage ceases 3 residues before the CDR3 finishes, and the germline J gene fills in the end. Germline assignment: CDR1 KGHSH and CDR2 LQKENI. CDR3 length equals 16 residues. V lost 2 bases to trimming and J lost 6 bases; unmatched junction nucleotides: 10.

This clone was counted between two and nine times. The read gets to within 3 residues of the CDR3 end, and the germline J gene fills in the rest. J is TRBJ1-6 and V is TRBV20-1; D may be TRBD1 (6 bases). This CDR3 is 14 amino acids long. Germline CDR1 is DFQATT and CDR2 is SNEGSKA (reference sequence). Between the trimmed V and J ends, which lost 6 bases and 6 bases, there was a span of 15 bases. The covered CDR3 bases are TGCAGTGCCCCAAGGACAGCTGGTAATTCACCC. It yields the protein CSAPRTAGNSP. The entire CDR3 sequence reads CSAPRTAGNSPLHF.

This clone was seen at least ten times. The CDR3 end falls 3 residues outside the read, so it is completed with the germline J gene. This chain uses TRBV20-1 with TRBJ1-5; 10 bases are shared with TRBD1. Germline CDR1 DFQATT, CDR2 SNEGSKA (reference sequence). The length of the CDR3 is 13 residues. V trimming: 5 bases; J trimming: 2 bases; junction bases outside the gene matches: 0. The CDR3 region is CSAGTGGNQPQHF. CDR3 bases read: TGCAGTGCTGGGACAGGGGGCAATCAGCCC.

There are a few counts of this clone. From the germline J gene comes the end of the CDR3, since the read stops 3 residues before it. V gene TRBV5-3 combines with J gene TRBJ1-4; 8 bases are shared with TRBD1. TRBV5-3 is placed among ORFs of uncertain function. V shed 2 bases, J shed 4 bases, and the junction held 4 bases outside the gene matches. The CDR3 has 15 residues. The DNA read from the CDR3 is TGTGCCAGAAGCTTTAACAGGGGGGATAATGAAAAA. Its protein product is CARSFNRGDNEK. The complete CDR3 reads CARSFNRGDNEKLFF.

This clone was observed a handful of times. The read halts 3 residues ahead of the CDR3 end, with the missing end drawn from the germline J gene. V is TRBV5-1 and J is TRBJ2-7; a possible D gene is TRBD1 (6 bases). The CDR3 runs 14 residues. Germline V CDR1 and CDR2: SGHRS, YFSETQ. V shed 0 bases and J shed 0 bases, with 7 bases lying between them. The CDR3: CASSLVDSSYEQYF. Incomplete CDR3 DNA: TGCGCCAGCAGCTTGGTGGACAGCTCCTACGAG.

As concerns this clone: The CDR3 extends 3 residues past the end of the read, so its final part is completed from the germline J gene. This chain uses TRBV7-8 with TRBJ2-1, with D unresolved. The germline V and J ends were trimmed by 1 base and 2 bases, with 9 bases remaining between them. This CDR3 region has 15 residues. Per germline, CDR1 SGHVS and CDR2 FQNEAQ. CDR3: CASSLGAGPYNEQFF. The CDR3 bases that were read are TGTGCCAGCAGCTTAGGCGCCGGTCCCTACAATGAG.